The rows below give T cell receptor beta chains drawn from one sample of a study of CD8+CD57+ T cells in acquired aplastic anemia. TCRdb processed the reads anew with MiXCR; each CDR3 protein has one entry. The sample lists about 180,000 distinct CDR3 sequences, 46% seen once, with under 3.5% in the top ten. Sequencing used sorted CD4+, CD8+, or CD8+CD57+ T cells (not recorded which) from PBMCs. The origin of the receptors is a human donor in good health. Both conserved end residues are part of each CDR3. Fields, in order: J gene, D gene, clone size, V gene, CDR3 protein, CDR3 DNA. A D gene is named only where the DNA matches it firmly. Clone sizes are given selectively: once, few, many, or a class where the clone is expanded.

J gene: TRBJ2-6; D gene: NA; clone size: NA; V gene: TRBV7-6; CDR3 protein: CASSFHHSGANVLTF; CDR3 DNA: TGTGCCAGCAGCTTTCACCACTCTGGGGCCAACGTCCTGACTTTC
J gene: TRBJ2-7; D gene: NA; clone size: NA; V gene: TRBV29-1; CDR3 protein: CSGRAYEQYF; CDR3 DNA: TGCAGCGGGAGGGCCTACGAGCAGTACTTC
J gene: TRBJ1-2; D gene: NA; clone size: NA; V gene: TRBV10-3; CDR3 protein: CAIRTDRRYDGYTF; CDR3 DNA: TGTGCCATCAGAACCGACAGGAGGTATGATGGCTACACCTTC
J gene: TRBJ1-5; D gene: NA; clone size: medium-sized; V gene: TRBV5-4; CDR3 protein: CASSAKGSNQPQHF; CDR3 DNA: TGTGCCAGCAGCGCGAAGGGGAGCAATCAGCCCCAGCATTTT
J gene: TRBJ1-1; D gene: NA; clone size: once; V gene: TRBV29-1; CDR3 protein: CSVEWDNKNTEAFF; CDR3 DNA: TGCAGCGTTGAGTGGGACAACAAGAACACTGAAGCTTTCTTT
J gene: TRBJ2-3; D gene: TRBD1; clone size: NA; V gene: TRBV7-3; CDR3 protein: CASSFIPGQGADTQYF; CDR3 DNA: TGTGCCAGCAGCTTTATCCCCGGTCAGGGGGCAGATACGCAGTATTTT
J gene: TRBJ2-2; D gene: TRBD1; clone size: NA; V gene: TRBV25-1; CDR3 protein: CASSLQGALAGELFF; CDR3 DNA: TGTGCCAGCAGTTTACAGGGGGCGCTAGCCGGGGAGCTGTTTTTT
J gene: TRBJ2-7; D gene: NA; clone size: few; V gene: TRBV20-1; CDR3 protein: CSARDRDHAYEQYF; CDR3 DNA: TGCAGTGCTAGAGATAGGGACCATGCCTACGAGCAGTACTTC
J gene: TRBJ2-1; D gene: TRBD2; clone size: many; V gene: TRBV7-2; CDR3 protein: CASSFSGLEGEQFF; CDR3 DNA: TGTGCCAGCAGCTTTTCCGGACTAGAGGGTGAGCAGTTCTTC
J gene: TRBJ1-6; D gene: NA; clone size: few; V gene: TRBV7-6; CDR3 protein: CASTSREGNSPLHF; CDR3 DNA: TGTGCCAGCACCTCCCGGGAGGGAAATTCACCCCTCCACTTT
J gene: TRBJ2-5; D gene: NA; clone size: many; V gene: TRBV25-1; CDR3 protein: CASSELRGKRTQYF; CDR3 DNA: TGTGCCAGCAGTGAATTGAGGGGGAAGAGAACCCAGTACTTC
J gene: TRBJ1-3; D gene: TRBD1; clone size: NA; V gene: TRBV7-2; CDR3 protein: CASTPQGAGGNTIYF; CDR3 DNA: TGTGCCAGCACCCCTCAGGGGGCTGGTGGAAACACCATATATTTT
J gene: TRBJ2-5; D gene: TRBD1; clone size: NA; V gene: TRBV6-5; CDR3 protein: CASSYSRRTGETQYF; CDR3 DNA: TGTGCCAGCAGTTACTCGAGAAGGACAGGAGAGACCCAGTACTTC
J gene: TRBJ1-5; D gene: NA; clone size: NA; V gene: TRBV3-1; CDR3 protein: CASSWGGNQPQHF; CDR3 DNA: TGTGCCAGCAGTTGGGGAGGCAATCAGCCCCAGCATTTT
J gene: TRBJ2-1; D gene: NA; clone size: many; V gene: TRBV9; CDR3 protein: CASSVTGRRYNEQFF; CDR3 DNA: TGTGCCAGCAGCGTAACCGGGAGAAGATACAATGAGCAGTTCTTC
J gene: TRBJ1-2; D gene: NA; clone size: once; V gene: TRBV15; CDR3 protein: CATSRDPGGYTF; CDR3 DNA: TGTGCCACCAGCAGAGACCCGGGTGGCTACACCTTC
J gene: TRBJ2-5; D gene: NA; clone size: few; V gene: TRBV28; CDR3 protein: CASSPPSAHQETQYF; CDR3 DNA: TGTGCCAGCAGTCCCCCTAGCGCCCACCAAGAGACCCAGTACTTC
J gene: TRBJ2-5; D gene: NA; clone size: few; V gene: TRBV10-2; CDR3 protein: CASTIGGVKTQYF; CDR3 DNA: TGCGCCAGCACCATAGGGGGGGTCAAGACCCAGTACTTC
J gene: TRBJ2-1; D gene: NA; clone size: NA; V gene: TRBV12-3/TRBV12-4; CDR3 protein: CASSPTYRGGGQFF; CDR3 DNA: TGTGCCAGCAGCCCGACCTACAGGGGAGGTGGGCAGTTCTTC
J gene: TRBJ2-3; D gene: TRBD1; clone size: NA; V gene: TRBV2; CDR3 protein: CASRRDRDTDTQYF; CDR3 DNA: TGTGCCAGCAGACGGGACAGGGATACAGATACGCAGTATTTT
J gene: TRBJ2-4; D gene: NA; clone size: NA; V gene: TRBV18; CDR3 protein: CASSPGESGIQYF; CDR3 DNA: TGTGCCAGCTCACCCGGGGAGAGTGGCATTCAGTACTTC
J gene: TRBJ2-7; D gene: NA; clone size: NA; V gene: TRBV11-1; CDR3 protein: CASSWGVQYF; CDR3 DNA: TGTGCCAGCAGCTGGGGGGTGCAGTACTTC
J gene: TRBJ2-1; D gene: TRBD1; clone size: NA; V gene: TRBV25-1; CDR3 protein: CASSVRDRVRDEQFF; CDR3 DNA: TGTGCCAGCAGCGTCCGGGACAGGGTTCGGGATGAGCAGTTCTTC
J gene: TRBJ1-2; D gene: TRBD1; clone size: NA; V gene: TRBV2; CDR3 protein: CASSDRDKGARYGYTF; CDR3 DNA: TGTGCCAGCAGTGATAGGGACAAGGGGGCGCGGTATGGCTACACCTTC
J gene: TRBJ2-3; D gene: TRBD1; clone size: many; V gene: TRBV9; CDR3 protein: CASSAGTGSSTDTQYF; CDR3 DNA: TGTGCCAGCAGCGCAGGGACAGGGAGTAGCACAGATACGCAGTATTTT
J gene: TRBJ1-4; D gene: TRBD1; clone size: many; V gene: TRBV19; CDR3 protein: CASRIQGEKLFF; CDR3 DNA: TGTGCCAGTAGAATACAGGGGGAAAAACTGTTTTTT
J gene: TRBJ1-4; D gene: NA; clone size: few; V gene: TRBV4-1; CDR3 protein: CASSQESVTVGGKLFF; CDR3 DNA: TGCGCCAGCAGCCAAGAATCAGTTACGGTTGGGGGGAAACTGTTTTTT
J gene: TRBJ1-4; D gene: NA; clone size: many; V gene: TRBV25-1; CDR3 protein: CASSEYPPRAGINEKLFF; CDR3 DNA: TGTGCCAGCAGTGAATACCCCCCGCGGGCAGGAATTAATGAAAAACTGTTTTTT
J gene: TRBJ2-1; D gene: TRBD1; clone size: many; V gene: TRBV7-2; CDR3 protein: CASSLVLTGVNEQFF; CDR3 DNA: TGTGCCAGCAGCTTAGTCCTTACAGGGGTGAATGAGCAGTTCTTC
J gene: TRBJ2-3; D gene: TRBD1; clone size: few; V gene: TRBV25-1; CDR3 protein: CASSPPYGTAFTSTDTQYF; CDR3 DNA: TGTGCCAGCAGTCCACCATACGGGACAGCCTTTACTAGCACAGATACGCAGTATTTT
J gene: TRBJ2-7; D gene: NA; clone size: many; V gene: TRBV6-1; CDR3 protein: CAAGLGVGEQYF; CDR3 DNA: TGTGCCGCCGGGCTGGGCGTCGGCGAGCAGTACTTC
J gene: TRBJ2-3; D gene: NA; clone size: few; V gene: TRBV19; CDR3 protein: CASRTAVDHTQYF; CDR3 DNA: TGTGCCAGCAGGACCGCAGTGGATCATACGCAGTATTTT
J gene: TRBJ1-2; D gene: NA; clone size: NA; V gene: TRBV7-9; CDR3 protein: CASSFSLGTDYGYTF; CDR3 DNA: TGTGCCAGCAGCTTTTCGCTGGGGACCGACTATGGCTACACCTTC
J gene: TRBJ1-5; D gene: NA; clone size: once; V gene: TRBV12-3/TRBV12-4; CDR3 protein: CAGSLSPSRGGDQPQHF; CDR3 DNA: TGTGCCGGCAGTTTATCCCCGTCCCGTGGGGGTGATCAGCCCCAGCATTTT
J gene: TRBJ2-7; D gene: TRBD2; clone size: NA; V gene: TRBV2; CDR3 protein: CASAAGLAGSYEQYF; CDR3 DNA: TGTGCCAGCGCAGCGGGACTAGCGGGCTCCTACGAGCAGTACTTC
J gene: TRBJ2-1; D gene: TRBD2; clone size: many; V gene: TRBV7-2; CDR3 protein: CASSLVGLAGAGEQFF; CDR3 DNA: TGTGCCAGCAGCTTAGTGGGACTAGCGGGAGCGGGTGAGCAGTTCTTC
J gene: TRBJ1-1; D gene: NA; clone size: NA; V gene: TRBV3-1; CDR3 protein: CASSQVGGGTEAFF; CDR3 DNA: TGTGCCAGCAGCCAAGTGGGGGGGGGCACTGAAGCTTTCTTT
J gene: TRBJ1-2; D gene: NA; clone size: few; V gene: TRBV24-1; CDR3 protein: CATTRTATNYGYTF; CDR3 DNA: TGTGCCACCACTAGGACAGCCACTAACTATGGCTACACCTTC
J gene: TRBJ2-1; D gene: TRBD1; clone size: many; V gene: TRBV24-1; CDR3 protein: CATSDFGTGGNEQFF; CDR3 DNA: TGTGCCACCAGTGATTTTGGGACAGGGGGCAATGAGCAGTTCTTC
J gene: TRBJ2-7; D gene: NA; clone size: NA; V gene: TRBV19; CDR3 protein: CASSRRDAAYEQYF; CDR3 DNA: TGTGCCAGTAGTCGGCGGGACGCGGCCTACGAGCAGTACTTC
J gene: TRBJ2-7; D gene: NA; clone size: NA; V gene: TRBV4-1; CDR3 protein: CASSRRAGDAYEQYF; CDR3 DNA: TGCGCCAGCAGCCGCCGGGCAGGCGACGCCTACGAGCAGTACTTC
J gene: TRBJ1-5; D gene: TRBD1; clone size: NA; V gene: TRBV5-4; CDR3 protein: CASSFQGAGQPQHF; CDR3 DNA: TGTGCCAGCAGCTTTCAGGGGGCCGGTCAGCCCCAGCATTTT
J gene: TRBJ2-1; D gene: TRBD1; clone size: many; V gene: TRBV7-2; CDR3 protein: CASSMNRGYGEFF; CDR3 DNA: TGTGCCAGCAGCATGAACAGGGGTTATGGGGAGTTCTTC
J gene: TRBJ2-1; D gene: NA; clone size: many; V gene: TRBV24-1; CDR3 protein: CATSDFGAEQFF; CDR3 DNA: TGTGCCACCAGTGATTTCGGGGCAGAGCAGTTCTTC
J gene: TRBJ2-2; D gene: TRBD2; clone size: many; V gene: TRBV9; CDR3 protein: CASSVQAGGTGELFF; CDR3 DNA: TGTGCCAGCAGCGTCCAAGCGGGAGGAACCGGGGAGCTGTTTTTT
J gene: TRBJ2-7; D gene: TRBD2; clone size: NA; V gene: TRBV7-3; CDR3 protein: CASSPTSGGVEQYF; CDR3 DNA: TGTGCCAGCAGCCCAACTAGCGGAGGGGTCGAGCAGTACTTC
J gene: TRBJ2-1; D gene: TRBD2; clone size: many; V gene: TRBV7-9; CDR3 protein: CASSLGSGGYNEQFF; CDR3 DNA: TGTGCCAGCAGCTTAGGGTCGGGAGGATACAATGAGCAGTTCTTC
J gene: TRBJ1-2; D gene: TRBD1; clone size: many; V gene: TRBV20-1; CDR3 protein: CSARGQVAYGYTF; CDR3 DNA: TGCAGTGCTAGGGGACAGGTAGCCTATGGCTACACCTTC
J gene: TRBJ1-5; D gene: NA; clone size: NA; V gene: TRBV5-1; CDR3 protein: CASSPQGNDQPQHF; CDR3 DNA: TGCGCCAGCAGCCCTCAGGGGAACGATCAGCCCCAGCATTTT
J gene: TRBJ2-6; D gene: NA; clone size: NA; V gene: TRBV20-1; CDR3 protein: CSARAGGSGANVLTF; CDR3 DNA: TGCAGTGCTAGGGCAGGTGGTTCTGGGGCCAACGTCCTGACTTTC
J gene: TRBJ2-7; D gene: NA; clone size: many; V gene: TRBV20-1; CDR3 protein: CSARDPGLTYEQYF; CDR3 DNA: TGCAGTGCTAGAGACCCGGGACTTACTTACGAGCAGTACTTC
J gene: TRBJ1-6; D gene: NA; clone size: NA; V gene: TRBV10-3; CDR3 protein: CAISRLGQPNSPLHF; CDR3 DNA: TGTGCCATCAGTCGATTGGGGCAGCCAAATTCACCCCTCCACTTT
J gene: TRBJ1-2; D gene: NA; clone size: NA; V gene: TRBV15; CDR3 protein: CATSRDRWGGGNGYTF; CDR3 DNA: TGTGCCACCAGCAGAGATCGATGGGGAGGGGGGAATGGCTACACCTTC
J gene: TRBJ1-1; D gene: NA; clone size: NA; V gene: TRBV10-3; CDR3 protein: CATIERGNTEAFF; CDR3 DNA: TGTGCCACCATAGAACGGGGGAACACTGAAGCTTTCTTT
J gene: TRBJ1-1; D gene: NA; clone size: few; V gene: TRBV20-1; CDR3 protein: CSASIERMKLSFF; CDR3 DNA: NA